A single sample gave rise to the 2 T cell receptor beta chains below, sequenced in a study of post-analysis software for immune sequencing data. These receptors have no known antigen. Study-level findings and limits: There were four or five TRBV segments more frequent in patients than controls, and TRBV5-6, TRBV5-1 and TRBV20-1 were among them.

TCR beta cDNA libraries included unique molecular identifiers. TCRdb redid the calling of the PCR reads with MiXCR, one entry per CDR3 protein. The sample lists about 770,000 distinct CDR3 sequences; 46% were seen once. Sequencing used blood. Every receptor here comes from a girl between 5 and 17 years old with multiple sclerosis.

This clonotype was seen more than once but under ten times. This sequence joins TRBV7-8 and TRBJ1-2; D ambiguous. Trimming shortened V by 1 base and J by 2 bases, and 14 bases separated the two germline ends. CDR1 and CDR2 (germline): SGHVS, FQNEAQ. The CDR3 extends over 16 amino acids. CDR3 bases: TGTGCCAGCAGCTTAGGGTCCGGCGGCATCAACTATGGCTACACCTTC. Translating it yields CASSLGSGGINYGYTF.

This clonotype was detected only a few times. The chain carries TRBV5-4 and TRBJ2-3; either TRBD1 or TRBD2 may supply D (5 bases each). The CDR3 length is 14 residues. The germline V gene encodes CDR1 SGHNT and CDR2 YYREEE (reference sequence). Deletions cut 3 bases from V and 3 bases from J, with 11 bases between. CDR3 residues: CASSWGRMTDTQYF. In DNA, the CDR3 is TGTGCCAGCAGCTGGGGACGGATGACAGATACGCAGTATTTT.